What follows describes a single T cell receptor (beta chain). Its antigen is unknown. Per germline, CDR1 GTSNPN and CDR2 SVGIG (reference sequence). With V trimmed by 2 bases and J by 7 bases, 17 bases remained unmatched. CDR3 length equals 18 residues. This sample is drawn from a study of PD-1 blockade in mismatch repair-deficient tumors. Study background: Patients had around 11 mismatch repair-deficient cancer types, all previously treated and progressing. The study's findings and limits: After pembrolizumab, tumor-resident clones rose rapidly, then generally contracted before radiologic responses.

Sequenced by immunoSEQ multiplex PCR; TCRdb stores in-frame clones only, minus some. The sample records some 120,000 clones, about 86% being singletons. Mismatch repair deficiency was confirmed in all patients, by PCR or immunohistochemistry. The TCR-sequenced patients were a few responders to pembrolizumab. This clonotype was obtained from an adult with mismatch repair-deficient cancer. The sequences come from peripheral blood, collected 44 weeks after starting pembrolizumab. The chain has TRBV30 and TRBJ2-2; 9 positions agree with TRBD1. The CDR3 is CAWSTPLFITGGGGELFF. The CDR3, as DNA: TGTGCCTGGAGTACCCCGTTATTTATAACAGGGGGCGGCGGGGAGCTGTTTTTT.